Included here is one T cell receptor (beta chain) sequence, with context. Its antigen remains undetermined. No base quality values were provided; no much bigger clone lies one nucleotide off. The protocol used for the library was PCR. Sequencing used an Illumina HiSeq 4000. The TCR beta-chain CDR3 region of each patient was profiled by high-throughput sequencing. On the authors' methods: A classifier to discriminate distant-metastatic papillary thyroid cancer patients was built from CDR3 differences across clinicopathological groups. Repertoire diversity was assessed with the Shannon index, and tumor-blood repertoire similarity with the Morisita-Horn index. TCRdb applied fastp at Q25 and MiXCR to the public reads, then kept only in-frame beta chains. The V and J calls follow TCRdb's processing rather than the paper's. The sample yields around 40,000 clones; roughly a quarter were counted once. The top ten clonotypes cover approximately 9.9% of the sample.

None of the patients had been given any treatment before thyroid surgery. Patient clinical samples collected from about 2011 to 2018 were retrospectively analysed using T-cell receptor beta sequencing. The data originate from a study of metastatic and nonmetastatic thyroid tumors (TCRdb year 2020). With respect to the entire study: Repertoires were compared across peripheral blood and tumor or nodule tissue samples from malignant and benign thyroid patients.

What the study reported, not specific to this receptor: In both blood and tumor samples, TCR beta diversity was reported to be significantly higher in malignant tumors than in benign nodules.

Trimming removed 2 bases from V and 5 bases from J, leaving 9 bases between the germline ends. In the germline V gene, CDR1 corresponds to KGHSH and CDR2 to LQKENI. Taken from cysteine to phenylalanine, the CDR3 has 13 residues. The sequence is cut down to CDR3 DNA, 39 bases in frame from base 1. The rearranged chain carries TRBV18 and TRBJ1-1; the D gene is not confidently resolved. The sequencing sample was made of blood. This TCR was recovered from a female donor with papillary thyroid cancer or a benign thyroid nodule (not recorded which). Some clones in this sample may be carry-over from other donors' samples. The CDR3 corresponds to CASSPSRETEAFF. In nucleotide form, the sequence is TGTGCCAGCTCACCAAGCCGGGAGACTGAAGCTTTCTTT.